This T cell receptor (beta chain) was observed in a study of blood T cell repertoires in COVID-19. V lost 6 bases to trimming and J lost 0 bases, with 11 bases between them. CDR3 length: 14 amino acids. Germline V lookup: CDR1 MNHEY, CDR2 SVGAGI. The protocol was immunoSEQ multiplex PCR, while the TCRdb copy is restricted to in-frame clones and leaves out a portion. The table includes approximately 100,000 clones, roughly four fifths detected once. The specimen sequenced was peripheral blood. The origin of this receptor is a man aged 65-85 years with active or convalescent COVID-19. This chain links TRBV6-5 with TRBJ1-1; D is possibly TRBD1 (6 bases). This CDR3 reads CASRPQGLNTEAFF. CDR3 DNA sequence: TGTGCCAGCAGGCCACAGGGCCTGAACACTGAAGCTTTCTTT.